What follows are 19 T cell receptor beta chains derived from one specimen sequenced in a study of blood T cell repertoires in COVID-19. This table comes from immunoSEQ multiplex PCR, and its TCRdb copy is limited to in-frame clones, with some not included. The sample holds about 78,000 clones, about 89% seen once. Sequencing was done on a sample of peripheral blood. All receptors come from a man over 45 with active or convalescent COVID-19.

The rearrangement joins TRBV7-2 to TRBJ2-5; D is possibly TRBD2 (7 bases). This CDR3 is built from 16 residues. The V and J ends lost 0 bases and 1 base respectively, with 12 bases between them. The germline V gene has CDR1 SGHTA and CDR2 FQGNSA. The DNA for the CDR3 is TGTGCCAGCAGCTTAGCGGGGGGGACATTCCAAGAGACCCAGTACTTC. It translates to CASSLAGGTFQETQYF.

CDR3 sequence reads: CASSQAGTGLTGANVLTF. CDR3 in DNA: TGTGCCAGCAGCCAAGCCGGGACAGGGTTAACTGGGGCCAACGTCCTGACTTTC. This sequence joins TRBV11-2 and TRBJ2-6, with 9 bases lining up with TRBD1. The V and J ends lost 5 bases and 2 bases, in that order; junction bases with no gene match: 10. The CDR3 covers 18 residues. CDR1 and CDR2 (germline): SGHAT, FQNNGV.

The V and J genes are TRBV14 and TRBJ1-1; D gene ambiguous. Trimming left V 0 bases short and J 10 bases short, with 12 bases between. Germline V gene sequence: CDR1 SGHDN, CDR2 FVKESK. The CDR3 runs 13 residues. The CDR3 nucleotides read TGTGCCAGCAGCCAAGATCCGGGATTCCGAGCTTTCTTT. Translation: CASSQDPGFRAFF.

The chain couples TRBV5-8 to TRBJ2-4; D not resolved. The V gene lost 0 bases and the J gene lost 4 bases, with 5 bases spanning the gap. Per the germline V gene, CDR1 is SGHTS and CDR2 is YDEGEE. This CDR3 is 13 amino acids long. Written as DNA, the CDR3 is TGTGCCAGCAGCTTGGGGCTTAAAAACATTCAGTACTTC. It yields the protein CASSLGLKNIQYF. Filled out from reference TRBV5-8 and TRBJ2-4, the complete variable domain reads EAGVTQSPTHLIKTRGQQATLRCSPISGHTSVYWYQQALGLGLQFLLWYDEGEERNRGNFPPRFSGRQFPNYSSELNVNALELEDSALYLCASSLGLKNIQYFGAGTRLSVL.

This chain uses TRBV5-5 with TRBJ2-1, with TRBD2 matching 11 bases. V was clipped by 1 base and J by 4 bases; unmatched bases: 7. This CDR3 is built from 17 residues. CDR1 is SGHKS and CDR2 is YYEKEE in the germline V gene (reference sequence). The CDR3 protein is CASSLFSGGAIYNEQFF. CDR3 DNA sequence: TGTGCCAGCAGCTTGTTTAGCGGGGGGGCCATATACAATGAGCAGTTCTTC.

This clone was picked up a small number of times. The J gene is TRBJ2-5, the V gene TRBV7-7; 11 bases are a match to TRBD2. The CDR3 has 17 amino acids. Trimming cost V 1 base and J 5 bases; bases outside gene matches: 9. Per the germline V gene, CDR1 is SSHAT and CDR2 is FNYEAQ (reference sequence). The CDR3 DNA is TGTGCCAGCAGCTTAGAAGTAGCGGGGGGGCTCGGGGAGACCCAGTACTTC. It codes for CASSLEVAGGLGETQYF. Based on the CDR3 plus reference TRBV7-7 and TRBJ2-5, the full variable domain is GAGVSQSPRYKVTKRGQDVTLRCDPISSHATLYWYQQALGQGPEFLTYFNYEAQPDKSGLPSDRFSAERPEGSISTLTIQRTEQRDSAMYRCASSLEVAGGLGETQYFGPGTRLLVL.

The rearrangement uses TRBV28 and TRBJ1-3, with D perhaps TRBD1 (5 bases). In germline, CDR1 is MDHEN, CDR2 SYDVKM. This CDR3 spans 16 amino acids. V was cut by 0 bases and J by 4 bases, with 13 bases left in between. CDR3 in amino acids: CASSLWWEGRGNTIYF. The DNA of the CDR3 is TGTGCCAGCAGTTTATGGTGGGAGGGGCGAGGAAACACCATATATTTT.

The chain combines TRBV29-1 with TRBJ1-1; tentative D call: TRBD1 (6 bases). The CDR3 spans 14 residues. Germline V CDR1 and CDR2: SQVTM, ANQGSEA. Trimming cost V 1 base and J 1 base, with 10 bases left between them. The CDR3 DNA sequence: TGCAGCGTTGAAGCAGGGGTTGGGAACACTGAAGCTTTCTTT. Translating gives CSVEAGVGNTEAFF.

This chain uses TRBV2 with TRBJ2-5; 7 bases align to TRBD2. The CDR3 covers 14 residues. V lost 5 bases to trimming and J lost 5 bases; unmatched junction nucleotides: 8. CDR1 and CDR2 from the germline V gene are SNHLY and FYNNEI. The CDR3 coding sequence is TGTGCCAGCAGTCCGGGGGGTCCGCGGGAGACCCAGTACTTC. Its translation: CASSPGGPRETQYF. Variable domain in full (rest from reference TRBV2 and TRBJ2-5): EPEVTQTPSHQVTQMGQEVILRCVPISNHLYFYWYRQILGQKVEFLVSFYNNEISEKSEIFDDQFSVERPDGSNFTLKIRSTKLEDSAMYFCASSPGGPRETQYFGPGTRLLVL.

V is TRBV12-2 and J is TRBJ1-1. TRBV12-2 is annotated as a pseudogene. The CDR3 spans 14 residues. The CDR3 region has the DNA TGTGCAAGTCGCTTTCCCCTTATGAACACTGAAGCTTTCTTT. This gives the protein CASRFPLMNTEAFF.

This clone was counted a few times. The chain links TRBV4-3 to TRBJ2-3, with D possibly being TRBD2 (5 bases). The CDR3 loop spans 15 amino acids. From germline, CDR1 is LGHNA and CDR2 YSLEER. The V end was cut by 4 bases, the J end by 0 bases, with 11 bases between. The CDR3 region is CASSLWESSTDTQYF. CDR3 nucleotide sequence: TGCGCCAGCAGCCTTTGGGAGAGTAGCACAGATACGCAGTATTTT.

The V and J genes are TRBV2 and TRBJ1-2, with no clear D. The CDR3 loop spans 12 amino acids. V shed 6 bases and J shed 5 bases, with 10 bases lying between them. Germline lookup yields CDR1 SNHLY and CDR2 FYNNEI. CDR3 nucleotides: TGTGCCAGCAGCGAGGAGGAGTATGGCTACACCTTC. It is translated as CASSEEEYGYTF.

A single count supports this clone. The J gene is TRBJ2-1, the V gene TRBV9, with 8 nucleotides matching TRBD2. V shed 4 bases and J 1 base; nucleotides not matched to a gene: 7. CDR3 length: 16 residues. Germline V gene data show CDR1 as SGDLS and CDR2 as YYNGEE. Here the CDR3 reads CASSPGGAYSYNEQFF. The DNA of the CDR3 is TGTGCCAGCAGCCCCGGGGGGGCCTATTCCTACAATGAGCAGTTCTTC.

The rearrangement joins TRBV6-2 or TRBV6-3 to TRBJ1-5, with 10 bases aligning to TRBD1. In germline, CDR1 is MNHEY, CDR2 SVGEGT. The CDR3 runs 17 residues. J lost 0 bases, V lost 5 bases, and 7 bases had no gene match. CDR3 loop: CASSTGQGVHSNQPQHF. The CDR3, as DNA: TGTGCCAGCAGTACCGGACAGGGGGTCCATAGCAATCAGCCCCAGCATTTT.

The chain uses TRBV7-9 and TRBJ2-7; 7 bases match TRBD1. The CDR3 consists of 13 residues. V shed 8 bases, J shed 1 base, and the junction held 5 bases outside the gene matches. The germline V gene has CDR1 SEHNR and CDR2 FQNEAQ (reference sequence). CDR3: CASGTATSYEQYF. DNA of the CDR3: TGTGCCAGCGGGACAGCAACGTCCTACGAGCAGTACTTC.

V is TRBV10-3 and J is TRBJ1-6; 10 nucleotides match TRBD1. The V segment lost 7 bases and the J segment 6 bases; nucleotides outside the gene matches: 9. The CDR3 has 16 amino acids. Germline V CDR1 and CDR2: ENHRY, SYGVKD. DNA for the CDR3: TGTGCCATCAATACCGGGACAGGGGAGTCTAATTCACCCCTCCACTTT. Protein sequence: CAINTGTGESNSPLHF.

The V and J genes are TRBV19 and TRBJ2-7; TRBD1 is a possible D gene (5 bases). Per the germline V gene, CDR1 is LNHDA and CDR2 is SQIVND (reference sequence). This CDR3 has 14 amino acids. V lost 4 bases, J lost 2 bases, and 12 bases lay in between. CDR3 residues: CASSRTINAYEQYF. The CDR3 DNA reads TGTGCCAGTAGTAGGACAATCAACGCCTACGAGCAGTACTTC.

This chain uses TRBV4-3 with TRBJ2-3; possibly TRBD2 for D (6 bases). CDR1 is LGHNA and CDR2 is YSLEER in the germline V gene. The V end was cut by 0 bases, the J end by 0 bases, with 13 bases between. The CDR3 covers 17 residues. CDR3 in amino acids: CASSQEAGYPSTDTQYF. The CDR3 DNA reads TGCGCCAGCAGCCAAGAGGCGGGGTACCCTAGCACAGATACGCAGTATTTT.

V is TRBV7-8 and J is TRBJ1-3, with 7 bases that match TRBD1. Trimming removed 3 bases from V and 0 bases from J; junction bases left unmatched: 11. The CDR3 is made up of 18 amino acids. Per the germline V gene, CDR1 is SGHVS and CDR2 is FQNEAQ. The CDR3 is CASSFTGDASYSGNTIYF. The DNA of the CDR3 is TGTGCCAGCAGCTTTACAGGGGACGCATCCTACTCTGGAAACACCATATATTTT.